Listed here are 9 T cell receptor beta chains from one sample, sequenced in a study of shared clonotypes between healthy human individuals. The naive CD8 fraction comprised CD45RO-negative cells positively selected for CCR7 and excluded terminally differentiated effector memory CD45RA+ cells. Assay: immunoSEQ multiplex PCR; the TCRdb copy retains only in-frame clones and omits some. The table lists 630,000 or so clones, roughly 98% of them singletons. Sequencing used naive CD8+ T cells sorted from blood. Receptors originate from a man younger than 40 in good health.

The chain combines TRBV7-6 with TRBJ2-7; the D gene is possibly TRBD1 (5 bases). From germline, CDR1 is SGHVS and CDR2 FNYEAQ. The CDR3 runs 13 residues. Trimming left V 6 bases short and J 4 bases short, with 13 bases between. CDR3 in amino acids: CASSPGPGYEQYF. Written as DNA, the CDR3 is TGTGCCAGCAGTCCGGGCCCAGGGTACGAGCAGTACTTC.

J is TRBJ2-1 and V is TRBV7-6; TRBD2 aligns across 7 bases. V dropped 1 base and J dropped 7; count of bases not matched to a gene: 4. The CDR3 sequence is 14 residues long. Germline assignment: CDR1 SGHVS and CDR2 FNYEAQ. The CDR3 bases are TGTGCCAGCAGCTTAGGGGGGGGTGTAAATGAGCAGTTCTTC. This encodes CASSLGGGVNEQFF.

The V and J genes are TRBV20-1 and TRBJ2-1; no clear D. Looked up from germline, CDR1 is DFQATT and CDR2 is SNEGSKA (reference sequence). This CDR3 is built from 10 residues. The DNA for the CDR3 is TGCAGCGGGCTGGACCATGAGCAGTTCTTC. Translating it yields CSGLDHEQFF.

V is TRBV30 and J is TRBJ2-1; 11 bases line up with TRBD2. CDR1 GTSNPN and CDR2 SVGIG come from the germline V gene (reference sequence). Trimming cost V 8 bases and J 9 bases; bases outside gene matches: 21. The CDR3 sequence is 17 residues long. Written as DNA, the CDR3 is TGTGCCGGACGTGATACTTTAGCGGGAGGGCCGGGATTTGAGCAGTTCTTC. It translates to CAGRDTLAGGPGFEQFF.

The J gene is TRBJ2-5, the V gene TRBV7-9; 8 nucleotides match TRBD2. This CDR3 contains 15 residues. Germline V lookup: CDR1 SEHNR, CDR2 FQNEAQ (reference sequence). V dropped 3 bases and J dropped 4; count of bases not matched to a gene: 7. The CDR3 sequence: CASSFSGEGRETQYF. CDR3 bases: TGTGCCAGCAGCTTTAGCGGGGAGGGGCGAGAGACCCAGTACTTC. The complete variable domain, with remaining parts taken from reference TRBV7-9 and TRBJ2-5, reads DTGVSQNPRHKITKRGQNVTFRCDPISEHNRLYWYRQTLGQGPEFLTYFQNEAQLEKSRLLSDRFSAERPKGSFSTLEIQRTEQGDSAMYLCASSFSGEGRETQYFGPGTRLLVL.

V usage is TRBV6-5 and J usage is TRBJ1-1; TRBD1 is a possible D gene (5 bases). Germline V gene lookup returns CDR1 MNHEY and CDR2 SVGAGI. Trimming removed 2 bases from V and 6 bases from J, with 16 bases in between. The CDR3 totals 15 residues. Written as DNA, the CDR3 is TGTGCCAGCAGTTACGTAGAATCAGGGAAGGCTGAAGCTTTCTTT. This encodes CASSYVESGKAEAFF.

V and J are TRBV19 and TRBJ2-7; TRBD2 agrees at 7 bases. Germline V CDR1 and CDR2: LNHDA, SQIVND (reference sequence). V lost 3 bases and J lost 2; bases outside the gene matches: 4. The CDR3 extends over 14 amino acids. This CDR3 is CASSITSATYEQYF. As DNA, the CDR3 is TGTGCCAGTAGTATTACTAGCGCGACCTACGAGCAGTACTTC.

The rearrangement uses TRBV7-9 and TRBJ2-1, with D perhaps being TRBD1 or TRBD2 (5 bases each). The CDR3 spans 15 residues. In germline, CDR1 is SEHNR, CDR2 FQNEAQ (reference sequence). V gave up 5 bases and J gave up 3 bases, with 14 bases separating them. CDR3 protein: CASSLVGVGYNEQFF. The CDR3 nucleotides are TGTGCCAGCAGCCTCGTGGGGGTGGGCTACAATGAGCAGTTCTTC.

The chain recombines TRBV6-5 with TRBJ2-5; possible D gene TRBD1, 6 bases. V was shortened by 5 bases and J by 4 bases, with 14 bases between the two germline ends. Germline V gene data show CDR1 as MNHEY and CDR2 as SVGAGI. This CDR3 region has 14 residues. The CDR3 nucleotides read TGTGCCAGCAGTCCTTGGACCAGGGGAGAGACCCAGTACTTC. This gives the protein CASSPWTRGETQYF.